The present T cell receptor beta chain was sequenced within a study of blood T cell repertoires in COVID-19. Generated by immunoSEQ multiplex PCR, the TCRdb table keeps only in-frame clones and is missing some. The data contain approximately 89,000 clones, around 72% of them singletons. The material sequenced was peripheral blood. This clonotype was obtained from a man in his 70s with acute or convalescent COVID-19.

This CDR3 reads CASSLDRGQPQHF. CDR3 nucleotide sequence: TGTGCCAGCAGCTTAGATCGGGGGCAGCCCCAGCATTTT. The V gene is TRBV11-2, the J gene TRBJ1-5, with TRBD1 as a possible D gene (5 bases). Trimming removed 0 bases at V and 7 bases at J, with 7 bases between. CDR1 and CDR2 from the germline V gene are SGHAT and FQNNGV. The CDR3 extends over 13 amino acids.